The 11 T cell receptor beta chains reported below all come from one sample, sequenced in a study of regulatory T cells in long-lasting Graves disease. Time point meaning: newly diagnosed GD, antithyroid drugs for less than 3 months. PBMC-extracted RNA yielded the TCR library. HTBI primers from iRepertoire and Arm-PCR of CDR3 regions yielded the TCR beta libraries. TCRdb itself ran the multiplex PCR reads through MiXCR, one entry per CDR3 protein. The table lists 200,000 to 250,000 distinct CDR3 sequences, about 19% of them singletons, with around 11% in the top ten. The data were also submitted as part of a second study, on T cells in Graves' hyperthyroidism and ophthalmopathy.

This sample comprised peripheral blood mononuclear cells (PBMCs), obtained at new diagnosis, from a patient treated with antithyroid drugs. The receptors were sampled from a woman under 40 with Graves disease.

This clonotype was detected ten times or more. The genes are TRBV3-1 and TRBJ1-1; D may be TRBD1 (5 bases). This CDR3 has 15 amino acids. With 2 bases removed from V and 1 base from J, the gap between germline ends came to 11 bases. CDR1 is LGHDT and CDR2 is YNNKEL in the germline V gene (reference sequence). CDR3 residues: CASSQSTARNTEAFF. In DNA, the CDR3 is TGTGCCAGCAGCCAATCGACAGCTCGGAACACTGAAGCTTTCTTT.

This clonotype was found many times. The chain carries TRBV12-3 or TRBV12-4 and TRBJ2-5; weak D call: TRBD2 (6 bases). The CDR3 has 12 amino acids. The germline V and J ends were trimmed by 2 bases and 7 bases, with 8 bases remaining between them. DNA of the CDR3: TGTGCCAGCAGTTTACAGGGAGGGACCCAGTACTTC. This codes for CASSLQGGTQYF.

This clonotype was counted ten times or more. The V gene is TRBV2, the J gene TRBJ1-1; D unresolved. Germline V lookup: CDR1 SNHLY, CDR2 FYNNEI. V dropped 1 base and J dropped 3 bases, with 12 bases sitting between them. This CDR3 is built from 15 residues. Here the CDR3 reads CASSEEPWVDTEAFF. In DNA, the CDR3 is TGTGCCAGCAGTGAAGAGCCTTGGGTGGACACTGAAGCTTTCTTT.

This clonotype was observed at least ten times. The chain carries TRBV18 and TRBJ1-2, with a weak D call TRBD1 (6 bases). Trimming removed 3 bases from V and 4 bases from J, with 21 bases in between. This CDR3 spans 17 amino acids. Per germline, CDR1 KGHSH and CDR2 LQKENI. In nucleotides, the CDR3 is TGTGCCAGCTCACCCCCGGACAGACCCCCAGGCCTCTATGGCTACACCTTC. Translation: CASSPPDRPPGLYGYTF.

Remarks on this clonotype: This CDR3 fails to terminate in the conserved phenylalanine or tryptophan, so it likely reflects a read error. The chain recombines TRBV6-2 or TRBV6-3 with TRBJ1-5, with a tentative D call TRBD1 (5 bases). Germline CDR1 reads MNHEY; CDR2 reads SVGEGT. The V gene lost 5 bases and the J gene lost 7 bases, with 24 bases spanning the gap. The CDR3 is 17 residues long. CDR3 bases: TGTGCCAGCAGTCCCCGCGGGGCTGGGGTCGCACGGCAGCCCCAGCATTGT. Protein: CASSPRGAGVARQPQHC.

This clonotype came up once. A far larger clone differs by one base, so this is likely a read error. V and J are TRBV6-2 or TRBV6-3 and TRBJ1-5; TRBD1 might be the D (6 bases). This CDR3 has 17 amino acids. CDR1 and CDR2 (germline): MNHEY, SVGEGT. V lost 4 bases and J lost 0, with 16 bases in between. The CDR3 spells CASSWGGARYSNQPQHF. The CDR3 DNA is TGTGCCAGCAGTTGGGGGGGCGCTAGGTATAGCAATCAGCCCCAGCATTTT.

This clonotype was seen repeatedly, ten times or more. In nucleotides, the CDR3 is TGCAGTGCTAGAGATCGGGTAGGCAGGGCACAAGAGACCCAGTACTTC. This sequence encodes CSARDRVGRAQETQYF. The V call is TRBV20-1, the J call TRBJ2-5, with D possibly matching TRBD1 (5 bases). The V end was cut by 0 bases, the J end by 2 bases, with 16 bases between. The CDR3 has 16 residues. Germline CDR1 and CDR2: DFQATT and SNEGSKA (reference sequence).

The chain combines TRBV11-2 with TRBJ2-7, with D uncertain. The CDR3 loop spans 16 amino acids. The germline CDR1 and CDR2 sequences are SGHAT and FQNNGV. V lost 1 base and J lost 0, with 13 bases in between. The DNA for the CDR3 is TGTGCCAGCAGCTTAGTCGTCTTGGGTTCCTCCTACGAGCAGTACTTC. Encoded protein: CASSLVVLGSSYEQYF. The full variable domain, with the rest looked up from reference TRBV11-2 and TRBJ2-7, is EAGVAQSPRYKIIEKRQSVAFWCNPISGHATLYWYQQILGQGPKLLIQFQNNGVVDDSQLPKDRFSAERLKGVDSTLKIQPAKLEDSAVYLCASSLVVLGSSYEQYFGPGTRLTVT.

Notes on this clonotype: A clone one base away is much larger, so this may be a read error. V is TRBV20-1 and J is TRBJ2-4, with unresolved D. Germline CDR1 reads DFQATT; CDR2 reads SNEGSKA (reference sequence). The length of the CDR3 is 15 residues. The CDR3 region is CSAPGVGVSLNEKFF. The CDR3 DNA reads TGCAGTGCTCCTGGGGTTGGGGTTTCCCTCAATGAGAAGTTCTTC.

This clonotype was detected ten times or more. The chain uses TRBV12-3 or TRBV12-4 and TRBJ2-7; 8 bases match TRBD2. V lost 3 bases to trimming and J lost 3 bases; unmatched junction nucleotides: 1. The length of the CDR3 is 13 residues. CDR3 region: CASSFRGGYEQYF. The CDR3 coding sequence is TGTGCCAGCAGTTTCCGGGGGGGCTACGAGCAGTACTTC.

In its sample, this clonotype was seen many times. This chain joins TRBV5-1 and TRBJ2-2; D is unclear. Germline V gene data show CDR1 as SGHRS and CDR2 as YFSETQ. V was cut by 6 bases and J by 0 bases, with 9 bases left in between. This CDR3 contains 14 residues. The CDR3 DNA follows: TGCGCCAGCATTAGGGATCCGAACACCGGGGAGCTGTTTTTT. This gives the protein CASIRDPNTGELFF.